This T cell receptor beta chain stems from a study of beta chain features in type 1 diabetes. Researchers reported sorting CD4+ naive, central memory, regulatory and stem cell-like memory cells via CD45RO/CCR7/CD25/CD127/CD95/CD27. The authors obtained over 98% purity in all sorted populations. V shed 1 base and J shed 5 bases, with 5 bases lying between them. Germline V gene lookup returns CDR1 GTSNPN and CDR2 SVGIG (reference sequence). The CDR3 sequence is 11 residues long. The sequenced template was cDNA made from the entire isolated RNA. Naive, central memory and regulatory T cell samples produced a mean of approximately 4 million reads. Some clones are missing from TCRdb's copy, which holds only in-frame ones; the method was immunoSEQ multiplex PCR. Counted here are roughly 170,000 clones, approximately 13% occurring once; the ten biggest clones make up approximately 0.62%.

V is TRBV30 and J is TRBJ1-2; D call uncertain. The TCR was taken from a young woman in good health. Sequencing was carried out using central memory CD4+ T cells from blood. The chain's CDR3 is CAWSGGYGYTF. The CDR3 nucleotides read TGTGCCTGGAGTGGAGGGTATGGCTACACCTTC.